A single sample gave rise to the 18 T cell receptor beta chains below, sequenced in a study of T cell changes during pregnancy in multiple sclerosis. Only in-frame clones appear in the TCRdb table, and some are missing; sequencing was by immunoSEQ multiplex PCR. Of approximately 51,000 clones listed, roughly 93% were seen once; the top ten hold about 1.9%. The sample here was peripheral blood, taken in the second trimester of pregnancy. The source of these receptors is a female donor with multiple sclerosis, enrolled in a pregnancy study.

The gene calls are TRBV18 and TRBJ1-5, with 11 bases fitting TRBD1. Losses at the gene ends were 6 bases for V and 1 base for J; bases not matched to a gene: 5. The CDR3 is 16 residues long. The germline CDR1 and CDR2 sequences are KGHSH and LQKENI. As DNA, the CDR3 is TGTGCCAGCTCGTCGGACAGGGGGCTGAGCAATCAGCCCCAGCATTTT. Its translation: CASSSDRGLSNQPQHF.

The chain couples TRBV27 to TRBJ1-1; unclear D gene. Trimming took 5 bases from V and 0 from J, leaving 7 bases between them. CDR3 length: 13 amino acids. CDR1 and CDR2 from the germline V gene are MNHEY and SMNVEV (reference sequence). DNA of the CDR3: TGTGCCAGCAGTATTTCCATGAACACTGAAGCTTTCTTT. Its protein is CASSISMNTEAFF.

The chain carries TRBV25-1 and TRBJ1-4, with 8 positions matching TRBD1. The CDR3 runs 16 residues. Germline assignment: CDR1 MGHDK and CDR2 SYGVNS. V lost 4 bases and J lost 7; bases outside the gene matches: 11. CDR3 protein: CASSAYRTGGGEKLFF. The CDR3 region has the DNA TGTGCCAGCAGTGCCTACCGAACAGGGGGTGGTGAAAAACTGTTTTTT.

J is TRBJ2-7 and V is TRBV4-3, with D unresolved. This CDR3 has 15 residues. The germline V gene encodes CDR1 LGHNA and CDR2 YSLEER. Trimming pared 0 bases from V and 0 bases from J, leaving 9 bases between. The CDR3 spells CASSQDLDSSYEQYF. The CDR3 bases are TGCGCCAGCAGCCAAGATCTAGACTCCTCCTACGAGCAGTACTTC.

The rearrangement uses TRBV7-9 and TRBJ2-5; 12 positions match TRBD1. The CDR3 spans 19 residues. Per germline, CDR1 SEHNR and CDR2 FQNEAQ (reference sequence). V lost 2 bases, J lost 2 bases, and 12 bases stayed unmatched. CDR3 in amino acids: CASSLITGTGGQGQETQYF. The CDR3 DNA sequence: TGTGCCAGCAGCTTAATCACGGGGACAGGGGGCCAAGGTCAAGAGACCCAGTACTTC. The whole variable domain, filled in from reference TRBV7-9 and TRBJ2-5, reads DTGVSQNPRHKITKRGQNVTFRCDPISEHNRLYWYRQTLGQGPEFLTYFQNEAQLEKSRLLSDRFSAERPKGSFSTLEIQRTEQGDSAMYLCASSLITGTGGQGQETQYFGPGTRLLVL.

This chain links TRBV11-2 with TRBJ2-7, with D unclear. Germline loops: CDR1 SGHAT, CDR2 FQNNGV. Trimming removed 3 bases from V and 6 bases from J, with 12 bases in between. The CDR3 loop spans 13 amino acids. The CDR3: CASSLDLLLEQYF. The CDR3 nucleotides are TGTGCCAGCAGCTTGGATCTACTACTCGAGCAGTACTTC.

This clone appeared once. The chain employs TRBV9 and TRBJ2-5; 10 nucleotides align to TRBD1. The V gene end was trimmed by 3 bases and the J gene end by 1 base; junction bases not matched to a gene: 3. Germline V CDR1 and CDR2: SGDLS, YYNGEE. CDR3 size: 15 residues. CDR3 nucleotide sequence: TGTGCCAGCAGCGGGACAGGGGGTATCCAAGAGACCCAGTACTTC. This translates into CASSGTGGIQETQYF.

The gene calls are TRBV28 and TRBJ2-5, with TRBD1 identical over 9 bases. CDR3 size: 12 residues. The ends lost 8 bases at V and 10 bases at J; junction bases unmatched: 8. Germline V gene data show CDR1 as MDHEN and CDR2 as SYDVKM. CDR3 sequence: CASHRDREGQYF. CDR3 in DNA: TGTGCCAGCCACCGGGACAGGGAGGGCCAGTACTTC.

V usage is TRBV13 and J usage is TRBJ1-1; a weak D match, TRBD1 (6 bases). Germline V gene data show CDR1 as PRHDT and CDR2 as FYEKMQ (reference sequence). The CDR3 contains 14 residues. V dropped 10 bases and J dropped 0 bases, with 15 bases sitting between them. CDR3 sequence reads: CATRQETMNTEAFF. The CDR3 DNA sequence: TGTGCCACTCGACAGGAAACTATGAACACTGAAGCTTTCTTT.

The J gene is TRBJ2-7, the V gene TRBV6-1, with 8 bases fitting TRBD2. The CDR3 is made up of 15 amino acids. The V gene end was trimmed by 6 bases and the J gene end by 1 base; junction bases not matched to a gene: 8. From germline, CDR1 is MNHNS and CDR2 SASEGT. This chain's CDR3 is CASRVTSGQSYEQYF. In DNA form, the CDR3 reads TGTGCCAGCAGAGTTACTAGCGGCCAGTCCTACGAGCAGTACTTC.

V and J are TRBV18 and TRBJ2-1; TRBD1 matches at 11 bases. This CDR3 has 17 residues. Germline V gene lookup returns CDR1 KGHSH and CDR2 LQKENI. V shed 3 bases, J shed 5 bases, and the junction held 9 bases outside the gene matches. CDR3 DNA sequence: TGTGCCAGCTCACCGGGAGGACAGGGGGCGGTGGACAATGAGCAGTTCTTC. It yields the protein CASSPGGQGAVDNEQFF. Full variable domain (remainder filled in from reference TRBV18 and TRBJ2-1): NAGVMQNPRHLVRRRGQEARLRCSPMKGHSHVYWYRQLPEEGLKFMVYLQKENIIDESGMPKERFSAEFPKEGPSILRIQQVVRGDSAAYFCASSPGGQGAVDNEQFFGPGTRLTVL.

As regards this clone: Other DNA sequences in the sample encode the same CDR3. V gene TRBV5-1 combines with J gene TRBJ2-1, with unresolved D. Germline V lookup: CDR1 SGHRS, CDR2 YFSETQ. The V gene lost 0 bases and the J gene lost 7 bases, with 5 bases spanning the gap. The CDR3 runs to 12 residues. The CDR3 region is CASSLAGNEQFF. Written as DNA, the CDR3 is TGCGCCAGCAGCTTGGCCGGTAATGAGCAGTTCTTC.

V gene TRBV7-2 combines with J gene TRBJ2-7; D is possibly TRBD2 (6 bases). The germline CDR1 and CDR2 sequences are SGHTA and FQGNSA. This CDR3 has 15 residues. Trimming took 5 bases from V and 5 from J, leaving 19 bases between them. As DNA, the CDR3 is TGTGCCAGCAGCAGGGACTCCCCTAGGACGGACGAGCAGTACTTC. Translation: CASSRDSPRTDEQYF.

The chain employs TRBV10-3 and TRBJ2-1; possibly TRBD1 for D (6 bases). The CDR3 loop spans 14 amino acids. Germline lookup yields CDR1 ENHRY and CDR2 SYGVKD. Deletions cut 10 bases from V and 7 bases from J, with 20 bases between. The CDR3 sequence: CATLEEGGRNEQFF. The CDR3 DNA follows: TGTGCCACCTTGGAGGAAGGGGGACGGAATGAGCAGTTCTTC.

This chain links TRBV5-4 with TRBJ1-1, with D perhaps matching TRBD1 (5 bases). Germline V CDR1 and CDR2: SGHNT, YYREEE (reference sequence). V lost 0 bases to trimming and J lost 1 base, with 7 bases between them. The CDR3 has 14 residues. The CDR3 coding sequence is TGTGCCAGCAGCTTGGCCGGGGGGAACACTGAAGCTTTCTTT. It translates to CASSLAGGNTEAFF.

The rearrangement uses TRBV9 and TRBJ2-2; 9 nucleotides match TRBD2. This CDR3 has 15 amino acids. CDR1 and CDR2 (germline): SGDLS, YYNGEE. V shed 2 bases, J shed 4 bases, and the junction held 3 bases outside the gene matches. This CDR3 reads CASSVREGRTGELFF. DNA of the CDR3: TGTGCCAGCAGCGTGCGGGAGGGCCGCACCGGGGAGCTGTTTTTT.

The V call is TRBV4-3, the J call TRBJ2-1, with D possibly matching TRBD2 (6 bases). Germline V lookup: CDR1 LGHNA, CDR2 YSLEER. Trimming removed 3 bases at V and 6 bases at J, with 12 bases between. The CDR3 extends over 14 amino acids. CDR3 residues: CASSHSAGINEQFF. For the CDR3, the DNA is TGCGCCAGCAGCCATTCAGCGGGTATCAATGAGCAGTTCTTC.

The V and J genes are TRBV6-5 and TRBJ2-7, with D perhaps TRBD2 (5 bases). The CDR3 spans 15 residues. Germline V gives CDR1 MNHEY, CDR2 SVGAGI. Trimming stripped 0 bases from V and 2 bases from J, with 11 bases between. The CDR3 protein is CASSYSPETTYEQYF. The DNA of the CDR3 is TGTGCCAGCAGTTACTCTCCCGAGACTACCTACGAGCAGTACTTC.